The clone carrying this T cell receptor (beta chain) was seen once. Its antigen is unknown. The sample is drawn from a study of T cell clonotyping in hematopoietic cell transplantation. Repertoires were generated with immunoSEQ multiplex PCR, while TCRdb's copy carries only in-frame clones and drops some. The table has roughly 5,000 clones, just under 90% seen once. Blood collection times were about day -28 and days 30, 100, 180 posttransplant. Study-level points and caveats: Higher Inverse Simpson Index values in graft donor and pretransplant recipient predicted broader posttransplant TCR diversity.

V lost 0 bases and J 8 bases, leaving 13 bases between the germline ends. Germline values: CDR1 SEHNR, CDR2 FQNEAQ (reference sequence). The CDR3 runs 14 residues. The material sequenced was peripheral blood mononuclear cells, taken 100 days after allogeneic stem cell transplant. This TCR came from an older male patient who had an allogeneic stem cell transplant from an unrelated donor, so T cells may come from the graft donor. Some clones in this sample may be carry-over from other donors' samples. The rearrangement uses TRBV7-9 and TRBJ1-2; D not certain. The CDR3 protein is CASSLASFQGGYTF. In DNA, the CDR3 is TGTGCCAGCAGCTTAGCGTCCTTTCAAGGGGGCTACACCTTC.